A selection of T cell receptor beta chains follows, all from one sample in a study of blood T cells in healthy people across ages. TCRdb ran MiXCR on the 5' RACE reads and lists one entry per CDR3 protein. The data contain about 1.7 million distinct CDR3 sequences, roughly 30% of them singletons. The sequenced sample consisted of blood. Receptor source: a woman aged 25 to 39 in good health. The CDR3 runs from the conserved cysteine through the conserved F or W. The D gene is left open where the match is weak. Rows give clone size only sometimes, using once, few, many, or a class for an expanded clone.

d_call	clone_size	j_call	v_call	cdr3_aa	cdr3_nt
TRBD1	many	TRBJ1-2	TRBV4-2	CASSQDLAQGGYGYTF	TGTGCCAGCAGCCAAGATCTAGCTCAGGGGGGCTATGGCTACACCTTC
TRBD2	few	TRBJ2-5	TRBV12-3/TRBV12-4	CASSQGSGGDKETQYF	TGTGCCAGCAGTCAGGGGTCCGGGGGGGACAAAGAGACCCAGTACTTC
.	many	TRBJ1-2	TRBV6-5	CASSSGTFDGYTF	TGTGCCAGCAGTTCCGGGACATTCGATGGCTACACCTTC
TRBD2	many	TRBJ2-5	TRBV29-1	CSLSGGAATQYF	TGCAGCCTTAGCGGGGGGGCCGCGACCCAGTACTTC
.	once	TRBJ2-2	TRBV20-1	CSATSEGTTGELFF	TGCAGTGCTACCAGCGAAGGGACCACCGGGGAGCTGTTTTTT
.	.	TRBJ1-2	TRBV5-5	CASSDFDPSHYGYTF	TGTGCCAGCAGCGACTTCGACCCCTCACACTATGGCTACACCTTC
.	.	TRBJ1-2	TRBV5-5	CASSLDGAGCGYTF	TGTGCCAGCAGCTTGGACGGAGCCGGCTGTGGCTACACCTTC
.	many	TRBJ2-3	TRBV10-3	CAISESERVTQYF	TGTGCCATCAGTGAGTCGGAAAGGGTGACGCAGTATTTT
.	many	TRBJ2-5	TRBV24-1	CATSAPEGVRETQYF	TGTGCCACCAGTGCCCCTGAGGGAGTAAGGGAGACCCAGTACTTC
TRBD2	.	TRBJ2-3	TRBV27	CASRTHRDYWTDTQYF	TGTGCCAGCAGGACCCACCGGGACTACTGGACAGATACGCAGTATTTT
TRBD2	few	TRBJ2-3	TRBV5-1	CASSGPAGGPSTQYF	TGCGCCAGCAGCGGGCCAGCGGGGGGCCCAAGTACGCAGTATTTT
TRBD2	few	TRBJ2-2	TRBV15	CASSPGTSGRGSNTGELFF	TGTGCCTCCAGCCCCGGGACTAGCGGGAGAGGATCGAACACCGGGGAGCTGTTTTTT
.	few	TRBJ1-2	TRBV7-9	CASSPVGGVRENYGYTF	TGTGCCAGCAGCCCTGTCGGTGGCGTCAGGGAGAACTATGGCTACACCTTC
TRBD1	many	TRBJ2-3	TRBV29-1	CSVGTGGRTDTQYF	TGCAGCGTTGGGACAGGGGGCCGCACAGATACGCAGTATTTT
.	many	TRBJ2-7	TRBV20-1	CSASPSPQTWPVQYF	TGCAGTGCTAGTCCTTCCCCGCAAACCTGGCCGGTGCAGTACTTC
.	.	TRBJ1-2	TRBV7-9	CASSYSFGYTF	TGTGCCAGCAGCTACTCGTTCGGCTACACCTTC
.	many	TRBJ2-7	TRBV6-6	CASSYSSSTYEQYF	TGTGCCAGCAGTTACTCCTCCTCCACTTACGAGCAGTACTTC
.	.	TRBJ1-1	TRBV3-1	CASSQAGARTEAFF	TGTGCCAGCAGCCAAGCAGGGGCCAGGACTGAAGCTTTCTTT
TRBD1	.	TRBJ2-5	TRBV5-5	CASSRGQGLQETQYF	TGTGCCAGCAGCCGCGGACAGGGCCTTCAAGAGACCCAGTACTTC
.	few	TRBJ1-2	TRBV2	CASSEGRQLYGYTF	TGTGCCAGCAGTGAAGGGAGACAGCTCTATGGCTACACCTTC
.	few	TRBJ1-3	TRBV10-3	CAISEAFSGNTIYF	TGTGCCATCAGTGAGGCCTTCTCTGGAAACACCATATATTTT
.	many	TRBJ2-5	TRBV9	CASSAHQETQYF	TGTGCCAGCAGCGCCCACCAAGAGACCCAGTACTTC
TRBD2	few	TRBJ2-1	TRBV5-1	CASSFTSAGVGNEQFF	TGCGCCAGCAGCTTTACGTCAGCGGGGGTGGGAAATGAGCAGTTCTTC
TRBD1	many	TRBJ2-5	TRBV4-3	CASSQDGQGMETQYF	TGCGCCAGCAGCCAAGACGGACAGGGGATGGAGACCCAGTACTTC
.	.	TRBJ1-2	TRBV28	CASSLPQAYGYTF	TGTGCCAGCAGTTTACCCCAGGCTTATGGCTACACCTTC
TRBD2	.	TRBJ2-1	TRBV24-1	CATSEGTSGNNEQFF	TGTGCCACCAGTGAAGGGACTAGCGGGAACAATGAGCAGTTCTTC
.	.	TRBJ2-7	TRBV5-6	CVSSFWGARTYEQYF	TGTGTCAGCAGCTTTTGGGGGGCAAGGACGTACGAGCAGTACTTC
.	.	TRBJ2-1	TRBV7-9	CAEKGEAQGEQFF	TGTGCCGAAAAGGGTGAGGCCCAGGGGGAGCAGTTCTTC
.	many	TRBJ2-7	TRBV28	CASTTNTYGQYF	TGTGCCTCGACGACCAACACCTACGGGCAGTACTTC
.	many	TRBJ2-7	TRBV5-1	CASSFSPVTSYEQYF	TGCGCCAGCAGCTTTTCTCCAGTCACTTCCTACGAGCAGTACTTC
.	.	TRBJ1-2	TRBV30	CAWSSSGPYGYTF	TGTGCCTGGAGTTCTTCGGGACCCTATGGCTACACCTTC
TRBD2	few	TRBJ2-1	TRBV5-1	CASSLVGLAYNEQFF	TGTGCCAGCAGCTTAGTGGGACTAGCCTACAATGAGCAGTTCTTC
TRBD1	.	TRBJ2-2	TRBV4-3	CASSQYSGQAGELFF	TGCGCCAGCAGCCAATATTCCGGACAGGCCGGGGAGCTGTTTTTT
TRBD2	.	TRBJ2-1	TRBV4-2	CASSQESGSGSYNEQFF	TGTGCCAGCAGCCAAGAGAGCGGGAGTGGTTCTTACAATGAGCAGTTCTTC
.	few	TRBJ2-3	TRBV20-1	CSARDGITDTQYF	TGCAGTGCTAGAGATGGTATCACAGATACGCAGTATTTT
TRBD1	.	TRBJ1-2	TRBV7-9	CARRLQGLGSSGYTF	TGTGCCAGGAGGTTACAGGGGCTGGGATCTAGCGGCTACACCTTC
.	few	TRBJ1-1	TRBV7-9	CASSFTRVERGTEAFF	TGTGCCAGCAGCTTCACGAGGGTGGAAAGGGGGACTGAAGCTTTCTTT
TRBD2	.	TRBJ2-2	TRBV27	CASGIAGGNTGELFF	TGTGCCAGCGGCATTGCGGGGGGGAACACCGGGGAGCTGTTTTTT
.	.	TRBJ2-3	TRBV12-3/TRBV12-4	CASSLTRVGDTQYF	TGTGCCAGCAGTTTAACCAGGGTTGGAGATACGCAGTATTTT